The entry that follows covers one T cell receptor beta chain sequence. Its antigen is undetermined. This record comes from a study of T cell responses to AZD1222 COVID-19 vaccine. Study-level findings and limits: Epitopes outside B.1.351 and B.1.1.7 mutated regions reportedly drew nearly half of spike TCRs. Repertoires were obtained only post-peak T cell response.

The table came from immunoSEQ multiplex PCR; TCRdb's copy has only in-frame clones and leaves some out. The sample has roughly 170,000 clones, approximately 91% seen once; the top ten hold under 2.5%. CDR1 LGHDT and CDR2 YNNKEL come from the germline V gene (reference sequence). The CDR3 has 13 amino acids. V lost 2 bases and J 7 bases, leaving 10 bases between the germline ends. The sample consisted of peripheral blood, taken on day 0 of AZD1222 vaccination. The TCR originated in an adult in good health. V and J are TRBV3-1 (or the pseudogene TRBV3-2) and TRBJ2-3; D may be TRBD2 (6 bases). The CDR3 sequence: CASSQPRGNTQYF. CDR3 in DNA: TGTGCCAGCAGCCAACCCCGGGGGAATACGCAGTATTTT.